Following are 15 T cell receptor beta chains from one sample sequenced in a study of blood T cell repertoires in COVID-19. Produced via immunoSEQ multiplex PCR; TCRdb's table is partial and in-frame only. The top ten hold about 9% of the sample, which has 200,000 to 250,000 clones, approximately 80% seen once. The sequencing sample was made of peripheral blood. The receptors come from a man in his forties or fifties with active or convalescent COVID-19.

The chain employs TRBV11-2 and TRBJ1-4, with a possible D match to TRBD1 (6 bases). CDR3 size: 14 residues. The V end lost 8 bases, the J end lost 0 bases, and 10 bases lay between the germline ends. Germline CDR1 SGHAT, CDR2 FQNNGV. Here the CDR3 reads CASGRTATNEKLFF. In DNA, the CDR3 is TGTGCCAGCGGACGGACAGCAACTAATGAAAAACTGTTTTTT.

The gene calls are TRBV14 and TRBJ2-6; 8 bases line up with TRBD2. J gave up 3 bases and V 4 bases, and 11 bases lay outside the gene matches. The CDR3 loop spans 18 amino acids. Germline V gives CDR1 SGHDN, CDR2 FVKESK. The CDR3 region has the DNA TGTGCCAGCAGCCCGTTCAGAGCGGGAGTTAGTGGGGCCAACGTCCTGACTTTC. The encoded protein is CASSPFRAGVSGANVLTF.

This sequence joins TRBV4-3 and TRBJ1-4, with TRBD1 matching 7 bases. The CDR3 has 15 residues. V was clipped by 0 bases and J by 8 bases; unmatched bases: 6. CDR1 is LGHNA, CDR2 YSLEER, per germline. The CDR3 bases are TGCGCCAGCAGCCAAGAGAGACAGGGAAACGAAAAACTGTTTTTT. Its translation is CASSQERQGNEKLFF.

The chain employs TRBV5-5 and TRBJ2-4; maybe TRBD1 (5 bases). Germline V gene data show CDR1 as SGHKS and CDR2 as YYEKEE (reference sequence). With 3 bases removed from V and 1 base from J, the gap between germline ends came to 5 bases. This CDR3 comprises 13 residues. The CDR3, as DNA: TGTGCCAGCAGCTCAGGGGCCAAAAACATTCAGTACTTC. Its translation: CASSSGAKNIQYF.

The gene calls are TRBV18 and TRBJ2-5; 8 bases line up with TRBD1. Germline lookup yields CDR1 KGHSH and CDR2 LQKENI. CDR3 length equals 15 residues. V gave up 1 base and J gave up 5 bases; unmatched junction bases: 6. CDR3 loop: CASSPLQGAPETQYF. As DNA, the CDR3 is TGTGCCAGCTCACCACTTCAGGGGGCGCCGGAGACCCAGTACTTC.

V and J are TRBV5-3 and TRBJ1-4; TRBD1 aligns across 7 bases. TRBV5-3 has ORF status, its function being uncertain. This CDR3 has 16 residues. The J segment lost 4 bases and the V segment lost 9 bases, leaving 15 bases of the junction unmatched. In DNA, the CDR3 is TGTGCCACCCGAGGGAACAGGGGAGTTGGTAATGAAAAACTGTTTTTT. This encodes CATRGNRGVGNEKLFF.

The chain is built from TRBV19 and TRBJ1-5, with D perhaps matching TRBD1 (6 bases). The V end was cut by 2 bases, the J end by 1 base, with 9 bases between. Germline CDR1 and CDR2: LNHDA and SQIVND (reference sequence). The CDR3 length is 15 residues. The CDR3 loop reads CASSIMGASNQPQHF. CDR3 in DNA: TGTGCCAGTAGTATAATGGGGGCAAGCAATCAGCCCCAGCATTTT.

The chain combines TRBV29-1 with TRBJ1-2; TRBD1 is a possible D gene (5 bases). CDR3 length equals 13 residues. Trimming cost V 3 bases and J 12 bases, with 20 bases left between them. Germline V gene sequence: CDR1 SQVTM, CDR2 ANQGSEA. CDR3 in DNA: TGCAGCGTTGATGCCCTTTCTTCAGGGATTAACACCTTC. Protein: CSVDALSSGINTF.

The V call is TRBV7-3, the J call TRBJ2-2; TRBD1 agrees at 7 bases. Germline V gene lookup returns CDR1 SGHTA and CDR2 FQGTGA. The V and J ends lost 4 bases and 2 bases, in that order; junction bases with no gene match: 4. This CDR3 has 15 residues. The CDR3 reads CASSSRQGNTGELFF. CDR3 sequence (DNA): TGTGCCAGCAGCTCCAGACAGGGAAACACCGGGGAGCTGTTTTTT.

The rearrangement uses TRBV3-1 (or the pseudogene TRBV3-2) and TRBJ2-3; D call uncertain. CDR1 and CDR2 (germline): LGHDT, YNNKEL (reference sequence). The CDR3 loop spans 14 amino acids. V lost 1 base, J lost 0 bases, and 5 bases lay in between. CDR3 sequence (DNA): TGTGCCAGCAGCCAAGGGCCGAGCACAGATACGCAGTATTTT. Translated: CASSQGPSTDTQYF.

The rearrangement links TRBV7-2 to TRBJ2-4; D is possibly TRBD2 (7 bases). V was shortened by 3 bases and J by 8 bases, with 11 bases between the two germline ends. CDR3 length equals 13 residues. Per the germline V gene, CDR1 is SGHTA and CDR2 is FQGNSA. CDR3 loop: CASSFRGADIQYF. CDR3 nucleotide sequence: TGTGCCAGCAGCTTCCGGGGGGCTGACATTCAGTACTTC.

The rearrangement joins TRBV29-1 to TRBJ1-1, with a possible D match to TRBD1 (6 bases). This CDR3 is 13 amino acids long. Germline CDR1 and CDR2: SQVTM and ANQGSEA. The V gene lost 7 bases and the J gene lost 1 base, with 13 bases spanning the gap. CDR3 in DNA: TGCAGCGCTCACGGACAGCCGAACACTGAAGCTTTCTTT. The encoded protein is CSAHGQPNTEAFF.

The chain joins TRBV7-2 to TRBJ2-3; TRBD1 matches at 8 bases. J gave up 7 bases and V 3 bases, and 6 bases lay outside the gene matches. The CDR3 runs 14 residues. The germline V gene encodes CDR1 SGHTA and CDR2 FQGNSA. CDR3 amino acids: CASSFDRGMHTQYF. CDR3 sequence (DNA): TGTGCCAGCAGCTTCGACAGGGGAATGCATACGCAGTATTTT.

About this clone itself: A junction end diverges from the germline sequence, so it may reflect a read error. The chain joins TRBV29-1 to TRBJ1-1; a possible D gene is TRBD1 (6 bases). From germline, CDR1 is SQVTM and CDR2 ANQGSEA. The CDR3 sequence is 19 residues long. CDR3 sequence: CNVDHLGDLGAPMNTEAFF. In DNA, the CDR3 is TGCAACGTTGACCACCTTGGGGATCTGGGGGCCCCCATGAACACTGAAGCTTTCTTT.

The gene calls are TRBV28 and TRBJ2-7, with a possible D match to TRBD1 (6 bases). In germline, CDR1 is MDHEN, CDR2 SYDVKM. The V end lost 6 bases, the J end lost 7 bases, and 22 bases lay between the germline ends. The CDR3 is 15 amino acids. CDR3 DNA sequence: TGTGCCAGCAGCCCCACGCCGGACAGCCTCCTGGAGCAGTACGTC. Its translation is CASSPTPDSLLEQYV.